This paragraph reports one T cell receptor (beta chain). The antigen remains unidentified. The data originate from a study of OX40 agonist ivuxolimab in advanced cancers. About the research overall: Patients in the trial were receiving intravenous ivuxolimab every 2 weeks, at doses of 0.01 to 10 mg/kg. Findings and caveats of the study: Researchers report that CD8+ T cells had, on average, more expanded clones than CD4+.

At baseline, cycle 4 day 1, and cycle 7 day 1, blood was sampled. The CDR3 has 10 residues. The V gene lost 4 bases and the J gene lost 9 bases, with 6 bases spanning the gap. The V gene's germline CDR1 is MDHEN and CDR2 SYDVKM. Repertoires were generated with immunoSEQ multiplex PCR, while TCRdb's copy carries only in-frame clones and drops some. The sample holds roughly 71,000 clones, about 87% seen once. The chain combines TRBV28 with TRBJ1-1; no definite D call. The sequences come from CD4+ or CD8+ T cells sorted from blood, collected in a trial of the OX40 agonist ivuxolimab. This receptor was identified in an adult with an advanced solid tumor such as melanoma, head and neck, liver or kidney cancer. CDR3 protein: CASSSRQAFF. CDR3 nucleotides: TGTGCCAGCAGTTCCAGACAAGCTTTCTTT.